A selection of T cell receptor beta chains follows, all from one sample in a study of cytomegalovirus exposure and HLA in healthy donors. TCRdb keeps only in-frame clones here, not all; method: immunoSEQ multiplex PCR. Of 83,000 or so clones in the sample, roughly 77% were seen once. Sequenced material: PBMCs. The receptor set was obtained from a woman aged 35 to 49 in good health and CMV-seropositive. CDR3s include the opening cysteine and the closing phenylalanine or tryptophan. A D gene is named only where the DNA matches it firmly. Expanded clones get a size class; other rows say once, few or many, or leave the size out.

.	TRBJ2-7	TRBD1	TRBV5-1	CASSPGTGNEQYF	TGCGCCAGCAGCCCCGGGACAGGGAACGAGCAGTACTTC
.	TRBJ2-1	.	TRBV27	CASSTGLGSYNEQFF	TGTGCCAGCAGTACAGGGTTAGGGTCCTACAATGAGCAGTTCTTC
.	TRBJ1-1	TRBD1	TRBV10-3	CAISVDRVDTEAFF	TGTGCCATCAGTGTTGACAGGGTTGACACTGAAGCTTTCTTT
.	TRBJ2-7	TRBD2	TRBV7-8	CASSYRGLARGNYEQYF	TGTGCCAGCAGCTACCGTGGACTCGCGCGGGGGAACTACGAGCAGTACTTC
once	TRBJ2-7	.	TRBV28	CASSIPGAMSYEQYF	TGTGCCAGCAGTATTCCGGGAGCCATGTCCTACGAGCAGTACTTC
.	TRBJ2-1	TRBD1	TRBV27	CASSADRTWNEQFF	TGTGCCAGCAGCGCGGACAGGACTTGGAATGAGCAGTTCTTC
.	TRBJ1-1	.	TRBV29-1	CSVAPRGALPEAFF	TGCAGCGTAGCCCCTCGGGGGGCGCTTCCTGAAGCTTTCTTT
.	TRBJ1-1	.	TRBV4-2	CASSQDGLQNTEAFF	TGTGCCAGCAGCCAAGATGGGCTCCAGAACACTGAAGCTTTCTTT
.	TRBJ1-1	.	TRBV2	CASMVGTWPSHEAFF	TGTGCCAGCATGGTTGGGACTTGGCCTTCCCATGAAGCTTTCTTT
.	TRBJ1-1	.	TRBV29-1	CSVEGGRNTEAFF	TGCAGCGTTGAAGGGGGCAGGAACACTGAAGCTTTCTTT
.	TRBJ2-7	.	TRBV28	CASTRRTYEQYF	TGTGCCAGCACCCGGAGGACCTACGAGCAGTACTTC
.	TRBJ2-3	.	TRBV11-1	CASSLGSSTDTQYF	TGTGCCAGCAGCTTAGGGAGTTCCACAGATACGCAGTATTTT
.	TRBJ1-5	.	TRBV28	CASSLYRESHQPQHF	TGTGCCAGCAGTTTGTATAGGGAGTCGCATCAGCCCCAGCATTTT
.	TRBJ1-2	TRBD1	TRBV6-1	CASRTAGTGIYGYTF	TGTGCCAGCAGGACCGCCGGGACAGGCATTTATGGCTACACCTTC
.	TRBJ1-1	.	TRBV6-1	CAVRTPPTEAFF	TGTGCCGTACGGACTCCCCCTACTGAAGCTTTCTTT
.	TRBJ1-1	.	TRBV27	CASTRRGGNTEAFF	TGTGCCAGCACCCGTCGCGGGGGGAACACTGAAGCTTTCTTT
.	TRBJ1-2	.	TRBV6-6	CASSYYKRDFYGYTF	TGTGCCAGCAGTTATTACAAACGGGATTTCTATGGCTACACCTTC
.	TRBJ1-5	TRBD1	TRBV30	CAWSILRTGAGNQPQHF	TGTGCCTGGAGTATCCTTCGGACAGGGGCTGGGAATCAGCCCCAGCATTTT
.	TRBJ2-7	TRBD1	TRBV25-1	CASRDRAYEQYF	TGTGCCAGCCGGGACAGGGCCTACGAGCAGTACTTC
.	TRBJ1-6	.	TRBV15	CATSTPGRGNSPLHF	TGTGCCACCAGCACTCCGGGACGGGGGAATTCACCCCTCCACTTT